This T cell receptor beta chain was found in a study of identical twins (dated by TCRdb to between 2015 and 2016). Notes on the research overall: The study deep-sequenced TCR alpha and beta repertoires from monozygotic twins, unrelated adults of various ages and cord blood to test whether fetal clonotypes persist. To rule out contamination, the twin experiments were replicated at different times with different library preparation protocols.

The research as a whole found: A weaker excess of twin sharing was found in beta out-of-frame sequences because the signal-to-noise ratio was lowered by fewer shared sequences. Zero-insertion analyses could be partly confounded by invariant T cells such as MAIT and iNKT, though diverse VJ usage argued against such confounding for most clonotypes. Fewer insertions were carried by abundant cord blood beta clonotypes; a weaker similar trend was observed in young adult naive repertoires, while no such trend was observed in memory repertoires. Because the same donors could not be followed over many years, the conclusions depended on cross-sectional statistical analysis. Compared with coincidental sharing between unrelated individuals, out-of-frame TCR alpha sequences shared between twins showed an excess of sequences with low generation probability. Recombination models systematically underestimated out-of-frame TCR alpha sharing in monozygotic twins but agreed with sharing between unrelated individuals.

This clonotype was seen only a few times. Its target antigen remains unknown. Per-nucleotide qualities are absent, and no much larger clonotype sits a single base away. Every donor in the study was a healthy Caucasian. Miltenyi CD45RO+ enrichment and human naive T-cell isolation kits were used to isolate memory (CD45RO+) and naive T cells from PBMC. Per the germline V gene (reference sequence), DFQATT is the CDR1 and SNEGSKA is the CDR2. V drops 4 bases and J drops 0 bases, leaving 16 bases in between. From the cysteine through the phenylalanine, the CDR3 covers 16 amino acids. The DNA shown is the 48-base CDR3, in frame from base 1. Library construction relied on 5' RACE. The sequencer was an Illumina HiSeq 2000. A universal primer binding site was added through template switching, and the final cDNA carried a unique molecular identifier so that TCR cDNA molecules could be counted accurately. First-strand cDNA for TCR alpha and beta chains was synthesized from specific primers in the conserved constant-segment region. To control for contamination, every cDNA library carried two barcodes: a SMART-Mk sample barcode plus Illumina barcodes. TruSeq adapter sequences and Illumina sample barcodes were added in two successive PCR steps. The Illumina HiSeq platform was used with custom primers to sequence TCR alpha and beta cDNA libraries. The source study handled its data this way. Raw reads were processed with MiGEC to extract unique molecular identifiers, and MiXCR was used to determine CDR3 positions. Recombination models were inferred per individual with the repgenHMM and IGoR tools using an EM algorithm. The analysis of shared clonotypes was done with the tcR package in R, with sharing normalized by the product of cloneset sizes. Out-of-frame nonproductive sequences were analyzed to study raw recombination free of thymic and clonal selection effects. TCRdb applied fastp at Q25 and MiXCR to the public reads, then kept only in-frame beta chains. CDR3 protein duplicates are merged, each entry listing the most common genes and DNA. The V and J calls shown here were made by TCRdb, not taken from the authors' results. In all, the sample holds 130,000 to 150,000 distinct CDR3 sequences, and around 3.5% of those were seen once. The top ten clonotypes cover 8% to 8.5% of the sample.

The TCR sequence derives from a man between 18 and 29 years old in good health. The chain is assembled from TRBV20-1 and TRBJ2-1, with the D gene not clear enough to name. The source material was memory T cells sorted from blood. This sample's cell subset or site label indicates: CD45RO+ enriched T cells. The CDR3 protein: CSATERGGPSYNEQFF. At the DNA level, the sequence is TGCAGTGCTACGGAGCGTGGCGGCCCCTCCTACAATGAGCAGTTCTTC.